Given below is one T cell receptor (beta chain) in context. Germline assignment: CDR1 MGHRA and CDR2 YSYEKL. After removal of 0 bases from V and 5 bases from J, the junction contained 5 bases not matched to a gene. This CDR3 is built from 16 residues. Data came from immunoSEQ multiplex PCR; TCRdb stores just in-frame clones and leaves some out. The sample has around 62,000 clones, approximately 94% seen once; the top ten hold under 2%. Described treatment: preoperative locoregional IRX-2 cytokine immunotherapy. The data stem from a study of preoperative IRX-2 immunotherapy in early breast cancer. The chain has TRBV4-1 and TRBJ2-2, with 8 positions matching TRBD2. This receptor was identified in a human donor with breast cancer. This specimen was taken from a patient treated with IRX-2 immunotherapy. For the CDR3, the DNA is TGCGCCAGCAGCCAAGAACTAGCGGCGGTAACCGGGGAGCTGTTTTTT. Protein product: CASSQELAAVTGELFF.